These 30 T cell receptor beta chains originate from one sample sequenced in a study of blood T cell repertoires in COVID-19. Here immunoSEQ multiplex PCR was the method, and the copy in TCRdb shows in-frame clones only, minus some. The table shows roughly 150,000 clones, with over 80% occurring only once. The sequencing sample was made of PBMCs or T cells enriched from blood (not recorded which). These receptors all come from a man aged 70 or older who had been exposed to COVID-19.

The rearrangement links TRBV3-1 (or the pseudogene TRBV3-2) to TRBJ1-1; D unclear. CDR1 and CDR2 from the germline V gene are LGHDT and YNNKEL (reference sequence). CDR3 length: 12 residues. Deletions cut 0 bases from V and 11 bases from J, with 10 bases between. CDR3 sequence (DNA): TGTGCCAGCAGCCAAGATCGGGAGGTGGCTTTCTTT. Encoded protein: CASSQDREVAFF.

This clone was picked up a small number of times. Other DNA sequences within the sample encode an identical CDR3. The chain couples TRBV4-3 to TRBJ1-5, with 8 nucleotides matching TRBD1. In germline, CDR1 is LGHNA, CDR2 YSLEER. V was pared by 0 bases and J by 4 bases, with 2 bases of the junction left unmatched. This CDR3 has 15 amino acids. The CDR3 sequence: CASSQDYRGNQPQHF. The CDR3 DNA follows: TGCGCCAGCAGCCAAGATTACAGGGGGAATCAGCCCCAGCATTTT.

The rearrangement uses TRBV28 and TRBJ1-6; possibly TRBD1 for D (5 bases). V lost 6 bases, J lost 7 bases, and 13 bases lay in between. This CDR3 region has 14 residues. The germline V gene has CDR1 MDHEN and CDR2 SYDVKM. CDR3 loop: CASSPGHVNSPLHF. CDR3 coding DNA: TGTGCCAGCAGCCCTGGACATGTCAATTCACCCCTCCACTTT.

The V gene is TRBV4-1, the J gene TRBJ1-4, with 8 nucleotides matching TRBD1. In germline, CDR1 is MGHRA, CDR2 YSYEKL. The junction had 4 bases not matched to a gene; V was cut back by 4 bases and J by 3 bases. The CDR3 sequence is 15 residues long. The CDR3 is CASSPPGQANEKLFF. In DNA, the CDR3 is TGCGCCAGCAGCCCACCGGGACAGGCTAATGAAAAACTGTTTTTT.

J is TRBJ1-6 and V is TRBV28; 8 bases match TRBD1. Germline CDR1 is MDHEN and CDR2 is SYDVKM. V was pared by 0 bases and J by 8 bases, with 0 bases of the junction left unmatched. This CDR3 spans 14 amino acids. CDR3 sequence: CASSLWTGDSPLHF. In DNA, the CDR3 is TGTGCCAGCAGTTTATGGACAGGGGATTCACCCCTCCACTTT.

The V gene is TRBV29-1, the J gene TRBJ2-1, with a tentative D call TRBD2 (6 bases). The V gene lost 3 bases and the J gene lost 3 bases, with 9 bases spanning the gap. The CDR3 sequence is 13 residues long. Germline CDR1 SQVTM, CDR2 ANQGSEA. CDR3 in amino acids: CSVDGRSYNEQFF. CDR3 sequence (DNA): TGCAGCGTTGACGGGAGAAGCTACAATGAGCAGTTCTTC.

This sequence joins TRBV6-5 and TRBJ2-7; 11 positions match TRBD1. The J segment lost 2 bases and the V segment lost 11 bases, leaving 5 bases of the junction unmatched. The CDR3 length is 13 residues. Germline values: CDR1 MNHEY, CDR2 SVGAGI. This chain's CDR3 is CAGRTGGTYEQYF. CDR3 nucleotides: TGTGCCGGGCGGACAGGGGGCACCTACGAGCAGTACTTC.

V is TRBV6-1 and J is TRBJ1-5; D gene unclear. The CDR3 loop spans 15 amino acids. The germline V gene encodes CDR1 MNHNS and CDR2 SASEGT. Trimming pared 3 bases from V and 3 bases from J, leaving 12 bases between. CDR3 sequence (DNA): TGTGCCAGCAGTGAGAGGAGTCAGCTCAATCAGCCCCAGCATTTT. Protein: CASSERSQLNQPQHF.

On this clone itself: Other DNA sequences from this sample encode an identical CDR3 as well. The chain joins TRBV13 to TRBJ1-1, with a tentative D call TRBD1 (6 bases). CDR1 and CDR2 from the germline V gene are PRHDT and FYEKMQ (reference sequence). V shed 4 bases and J shed 5 bases, with 8 bases lying between them. CDR3 length: 12 amino acids. This CDR3 reads CASSSQGTEAFF. In nucleotides, the CDR3 is TGTGCCAGCAGCTCACAGGGAACTGAAGCTTTCTTT.

The rearrangement links TRBV7-2 to TRBJ2-4; 12 positions agree with TRBD2. CDR1 is SGHTA and CDR2 is FQGNSA in the germline V gene. The CDR3 is 19 amino acids. The V segment lost 5 bases and the J segment 0 bases; nucleotides outside the gene matches: 11. CDR3 loop: CASSDRTSGTRLAKNIQYF. The CDR3 coding sequence is TGTGCCAGCAGCGACCGGACTAGCGGGACTCGTCTAGCCAAAAACATTCAGTACTTC.

The V call is TRBV7-6, the J call TRBJ1-4, with TRBD1 as a possible D gene (6 bases). CDR3 length: 15 amino acids. V was trimmed by 5 bases and J by 5 bases, leaving 15 bases between them. Germline V gene data show CDR1 as SGHVS and CDR2 as FNYEAQ. CDR3 residues: CASSDQGLPNEKLFF. The CDR3 DNA is TGTGCCAGCAGCGATCAGGGGCTCCCAAATGAAAAACTGTTTTTT.

This clone was recorded a few times. The J gene is TRBJ1-2, the V gene TRBV6-1; no definite D call. The CDR3 covers 16 residues. V was pared by 4 bases and J by 7 bases, with 22 bases between. Germline loops: CDR1 MNHNS, CDR2 SASEGT. CDR3 region: CASSVRSGLAMGGYTF. In DNA form, the CDR3 reads TGTGCCAGCAGTGTAAGGTCTGGGTTAGCTATGGGTGGCTACACCTTC.

The rearrangement uses TRBV30 and TRBJ1-5; D perhaps matches TRBD1 (6 bases). Germline V lookup: CDR1 GTSNPN, CDR2 SVGIG (reference sequence). The CDR3 contains 14 residues. Trimming removed 0 bases from V and 7 bases from J, with 13 bases in between. CDR3 sequence (DNA): TGTGCCTGGAGTGTTAAACAGGGTACGCAGCCCCAGCATTTT. Translation gives CAWSVKQGTQPQHF.

This chain joins TRBV19 and TRBJ1-1, with D perhaps TRBD1 (6 bases). Trimming took 4 bases from V and 10 from J, leaving 13 bases between them. CDR3 length: 12 amino acids. Germline lookup yields CDR1 LNHDA and CDR2 SQIVND (reference sequence). The CDR3 is CASSTPGERAFF. CDR3 DNA: TGTGCCAGTAGTACCCCAGGGGAGCGAGCTTTCTTT.

This sequence joins TRBV4-1 and TRBJ2-7; 7 bases are a match to TRBD2. CDR1 is MGHRA and CDR2 is YSYEKL in the germline V gene. The J segment lost 1 base and the V segment lost 6 bases, leaving 9 bases of the junction unmatched. The CDR3 sequence is 15 residues long. The CDR3 reads CASRVGEGGSYEQYF. For the CDR3, the DNA is TGCGCCAGCAGGGTGGGGGAGGGTGGTTCCTACGAGCAGTACTTC.

The V gene is TRBV12-1, the J gene TRBJ2-7; the D call in the table, TRBD1, was not verified against the DNA. TRBV12-1 is a recognized pseudogene. CDR3 length: 13 residues. DNA of the CDR3: TGTGCCAGCAGCGCCAAGGGGCTCTACGAGCAGTACTTC. The encoded protein is CASSAKGLYEQYF.

The gene calls are TRBV2 and TRBJ2-1, with 8 bases identical to TRBD1. The CDR3 has 14 amino acids. J was trimmed by 6 bases and V by 6 bases; bases with no gene match: 7. The germline V gene encodes CDR1 SNHLY and CDR2 FYNNEI. The CDR3: CASSDRTGFNEQFF. In DNA form, the CDR3 reads TGTGCCAGCAGCGACCGGACAGGGTTCAATGAGCAGTTCTTC.

This clone was detected only a few times. J is TRBJ2-7 and V is TRBV27; 7 positions match TRBD2. V lost 3 bases and J lost 5; bases outside the gene matches: 7. This CDR3 is built from 14 residues. Germline V gene data show CDR1 as MNHEY and CDR2 as SMNVEV (reference sequence). In DNA form, the CDR3 reads TGTGCCAGCAGTTTCCGAGCGGGATATCACGAGCAGTACTTC. Translated, it gives CASSFRAGYHEQYF.

This sequence joins TRBV19 and TRBJ2-3; 8 positions match TRBD2. The CDR3 has 16 residues. Trimming removed 3 bases from V and 2 bases from J; junction bases left unmatched: 7. Germline V gene lookup returns CDR1 LNHDA and CDR2 SQIVND (reference sequence). CDR3 region: CASSMRRGGSTDTQYF. In DNA, the CDR3 is TGTGCCAGTAGTATGAGACGGGGGGGCTCCACAGATACGCAGTATTTT.

This clone was seen more than once but under ten times. The rearrangement joins TRBV4-3 to TRBJ2-7; no definite D call. The V and J ends lost 3 bases and 6 bases respectively, with 12 bases between them. The germline CDR1 and CDR2 sequences are LGHNA and YSLEER. This CDR3 region has 13 residues. Written as DNA, the CDR3 is TGCGCCAGCAGCCATGAAGTTGGGCGCGAGCAGTACTTC. Amino acid sequence: CASSHEVGREQYF.

This chain uses TRBV10-3 with TRBJ2-7; the D gene is possibly TRBD1 (5 bases). The length of the CDR3 is 12 residues. CDR1 ENHRY and CDR2 SYGVKD come from the germline V gene. The germline V and J ends were trimmed by 4 bases and 7 bases, with 11 bases remaining between them. In DNA form, the CDR3 reads TGTGCCATCAGTGGGGGCCAGTGGGAGCAGTACTTC. This translates into CAISGGQWEQYF.

J is TRBJ1-1 and V is TRBV7-9; D gene uncertain. The CDR3 length is 15 residues. Looked up from germline, CDR1 is SEHNR and CDR2 is FQNEAQ (reference sequence). V lost 0 bases and J 2 bases, leaving 10 bases between the germline ends. CDR3 in amino acids: CASSLAPGPNTEAFF. The CDR3 DNA follows: TGTGCCAGCAGCTTAGCGCCTGGGCCCAACACTGAAGCTTTCTTT.

The chain couples TRBV7-6 to TRBJ2-2, with 7 bases lining up with TRBD2. Germline CDR1 and CDR2: SGHVS and FNYEAQ. Trimming at V came to 1 base and at J to 1 base, leaving 0 bases not matched to a gene. This CDR3 is 15 amino acids long. The CDR3 nucleotides read TGTGCCAGCAGCTTAGGCGGGGGGAACACCGGGGAGCTGTTTTTT. As protein: CASSLGGGNTGELFF.

This rearrangement joins TRBV9 to TRBJ2-1; 14 bases are a match to TRBD2. This CDR3 has 16 residues. The V segment lost 4 bases and the J segment 8 bases; nucleotides outside the gene matches: 8. Per germline, CDR1 SGDLS and CDR2 YYNGEE. CDR3 coding DNA: TGTGCCAGCAGCCCGTCGACTAGCGGGGGGGCCTATGAGCAGTTCTTC. This gives the protein CASSPSTSGGAYEQFF. Drawing the rest from reference TRBV9 and TRBJ2-1, the complete variable domain is DSGVTQTPKHLITATGQRVTLRCSPRSGDLSVYWYQQSLDQGLQFLIQYYNGEERAKGNILERFSAQQFPDLHSELNLSSLELGDSALYFCASSPSTSGGAYEQFFGPGTRLTVL.

The genes are TRBV5-4 and TRBJ1-1, with 9 bases lining up with TRBD1. CDR3 length equals 16 residues. After removal of 3 bases from V and 6 bases from J, the junction contained 12 bases not matched to a gene. CDR1 and CDR2 (germline): SGHNT, YYREEE (reference sequence). The DNA of the CDR3 is TGTGCCAGCAGCTGGGGGGGGACAGGGACGTTCTCTGAAGCTTTCTTT. It encodes CASSWGGTGTFSEAFF.

J is TRBJ1-1 and V is TRBV4-3; no firm D call. V lost 0 bases, J lost 0 bases, and 8 bases lay in between. The germline V gene has CDR1 LGHNA and CDR2 YSLEER. This CDR3 contains 15 residues. Here the CDR3 DNA reads TGCGCCAGCAGCCAAGAAGCCGCGGTGAACACTGAAGCTTTCTTT. This gives the protein CASSQEAAVNTEAFF.

The V call is TRBV2, the J call TRBJ2-1, with 11 bases that match TRBD2. CDR3 length equals 14 residues. In germline, CDR1 is SNHLY, CDR2 FYNNEI. V lost 8 bases, J lost 5 bases, and 5 bases stayed unmatched. CDR3 in DNA: TGTGCCAGCGCCGGGACTAGCGGTGACAATGAGCAGTTCTTC. It encodes CASAGTSGDNEQFF.

V usage is TRBV10-2 and J usage is TRBJ2-2; D is perhaps TRBD1 (6 bases). The CDR3 has 14 amino acids. Trimming cost V 8 bases and J 8 bases, with 18 bases left between them. CDR1 and CDR2 from the germline V gene are WSHSY and SAAADI. CDR3 coding DNA: TGCGCCAGCCGAAGGGACACCCCGATGGGGGAGCTGTTTTTT. Amino acids: CASRRDTPMGELFF.

The chain carries TRBV3-1 (or the pseudogene TRBV3-2) and TRBJ2-3; 7 positions match TRBD2. The germline gives CDR1 LGHDT, CDR2 YNNKEL (reference sequence). Trimming cost V 0 bases and J 2 bases; bases outside gene matches: 11. This CDR3 has 18 amino acids. The CDR3 region has the DNA TGTGCCAGCAGCCAAGATGGGCTGGGAGCGGGGTACACAGATACGCAGTATTTT. It translates to CASSQDGLGAGYTDTQYF.

The chain is built from TRBV19 and TRBJ1-5, with a possible D match to TRBD1 (5 bases). V was clipped by 10 bases and J by 3 bases, with 16 bases between them. CDR1 LNHDA and CDR2 SQIVND come from the germline V gene (reference sequence). The CDR3 runs to 14 residues. The CDR3 region is CATSRGTYNQPQHF. The CDR3 region has the DNA TGTGCCACCTCACGCGGGACCTACAATCAGCCCCAGCATTTT.